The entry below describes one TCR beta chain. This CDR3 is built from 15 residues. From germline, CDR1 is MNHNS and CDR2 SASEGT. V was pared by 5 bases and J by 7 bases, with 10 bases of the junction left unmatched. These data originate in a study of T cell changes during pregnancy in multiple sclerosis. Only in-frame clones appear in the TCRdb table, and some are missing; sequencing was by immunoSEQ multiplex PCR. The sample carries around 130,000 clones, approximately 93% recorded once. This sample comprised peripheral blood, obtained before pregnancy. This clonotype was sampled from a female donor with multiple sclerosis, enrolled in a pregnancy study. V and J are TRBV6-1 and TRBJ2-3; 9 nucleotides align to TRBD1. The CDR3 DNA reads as TGTGCCAGCAGTACCGGGCCGGGACAGGGCTATACGCAGTATTTT. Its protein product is CASSTGPGQGYTQYF.